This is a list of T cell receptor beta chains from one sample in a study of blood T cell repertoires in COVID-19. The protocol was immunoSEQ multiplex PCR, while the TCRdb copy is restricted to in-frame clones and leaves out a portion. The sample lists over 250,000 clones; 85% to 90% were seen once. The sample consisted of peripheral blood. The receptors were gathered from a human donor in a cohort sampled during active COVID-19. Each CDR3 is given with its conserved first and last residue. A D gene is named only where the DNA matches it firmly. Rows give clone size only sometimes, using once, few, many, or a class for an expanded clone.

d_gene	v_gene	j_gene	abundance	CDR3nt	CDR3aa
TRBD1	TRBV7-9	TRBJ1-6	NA	TGTGCCAGCAGCCCCCGACAGGGGAATTCACCCCTCCACTTT	CASSPRQGNSPLHF
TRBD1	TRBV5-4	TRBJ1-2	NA	TGTGCCAGCAGCACCAGACAGGGAGGCGGATATGGCTACACCTTC	CASSTRQGGGYGYTF
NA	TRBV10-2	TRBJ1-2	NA	TGCGCCAGCAGTGAGTCTTCATCTAACTATGGCTACACCTTC	CASSESSSNYGYTF
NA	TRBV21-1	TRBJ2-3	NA	TGTGCCAGCCTTCTCTGGAAGATGACATTCCCTGATACGCAGTATTTT	CASLLWKMTFPDTQYF
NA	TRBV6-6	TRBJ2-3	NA	TGTGCCAGCGCCCCAAGCTCCCTCACAGATACGCAGTATTTT	CASAPSSLTDTQYF
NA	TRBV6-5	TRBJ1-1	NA	TGTGCCAGCAGTTATTCCAGGGGCACTGAAGCTTTCTTT	CASSYSRGTEAFF
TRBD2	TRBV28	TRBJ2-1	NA	TGTGCCAGCAGTCCTGCTAGCGGGAGAGGCAATGAGCAGTTCTTC	CASSPASGRGNEQFF
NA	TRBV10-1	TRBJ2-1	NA	TGCGCCAGTGGACACTACAGTGAGCAGTTCTTC	CASGHYSEQFF
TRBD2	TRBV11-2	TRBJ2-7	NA	TGTGCCAGCAGCCCAGGACTAGCGGGAGGTCGTTGGTCCTACGAGCAGTACTTC	CASSPGLAGGRWSYEQYF
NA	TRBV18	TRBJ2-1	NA	TGTGCCAGCTCACCAGCGGGCCGAACCTACAATGAGCAGTTCTTC	CASSPAGRTYNEQFF
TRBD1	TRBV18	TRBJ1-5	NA	TGTGCCAGCTCTCCGGGACAGGGTTCCAATCAGCCCCAGCATTTT	CASSPGQGSNQPQHF
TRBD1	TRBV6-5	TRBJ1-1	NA	TGTGCCAGCAGGGAGACAGGGGGACGAACCACTGAAGCTTTCTTT	CASRETGGRTTEAFF
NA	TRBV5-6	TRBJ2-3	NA	TGTGCCAGCAGCCGTCCGGGACTGGGGGCAGATACGCAGTATTTT	CASSRPGLGADTQYF
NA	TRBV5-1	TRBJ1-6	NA	TGCGCCAGCAGCTTGGGAAGGGGCCTAGGATCACCCCTCCACTTT	CASSLGRGLGSPLHF
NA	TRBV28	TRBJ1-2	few	TGTGCCAGCAGTCGCTCGGACGGACTCTATGGCTACACCTTC	CASSRSDGLYGYTF
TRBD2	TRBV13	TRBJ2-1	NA	TGTGCCAGCAGCTTACGCCTATTTGGGACTAGCGGGAGTGATGAGCAGTTCTTC	CASSLRLFGTSGSDEQFF
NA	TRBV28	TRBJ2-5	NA	TGTGCCAGCAGCTACGGGACACCCGAAGAGACCCAGTACTTC	CASSYGTPEETQYF
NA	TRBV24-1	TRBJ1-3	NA	TGTGCCACCAGTGACCCTACCCGGGTGAGCTCTGGAAACACCATATATTTT	CATSDPTRVSSGNTIYF
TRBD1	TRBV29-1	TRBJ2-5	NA	TGCAGCGTTGTACCTTTCTTGGGGACAGGGATGGGAGAGACCCAGTACTTC	CSVVPFLGTGMGETQYF
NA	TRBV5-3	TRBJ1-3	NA	TGTGCCAGAAGCTTGGTCAGGGAGGTCTCTGGAAACACCATATATTTT	CARSLVREVSGNTIYF
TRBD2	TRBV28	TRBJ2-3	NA	TGTGCCAGCAGTCCGGGCGGGAGTGTAACAGATACGCAGTATTTT	CASSPGGSVTDTQYF
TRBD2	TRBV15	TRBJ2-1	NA	TGTGCCACCAGCGGAGGGACTAGCGGGAGAGGTGATGAGCAGTTCTTC	CATSGGTSGRGDEQFF
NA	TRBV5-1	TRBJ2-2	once	TGCGCCAGCAGCTTACCAACGAGCACCGGGGAGCTGTTTTTT	CASSLPTSTGELFF
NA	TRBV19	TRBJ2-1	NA	TGTGCCAGTACGTCAATTGGGCGGGCGGATGAGCAGTTCTTC	CASTSIGRADEQFF
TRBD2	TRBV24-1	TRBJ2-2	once	TGTGCCACCAGTGACCGAACTAGCGGGAACACCGGGGAGCTGTTTTTT	CATSDRTSGNTGELFF
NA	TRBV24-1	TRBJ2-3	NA	TGTGCCACCAGTAGCGGAAGCACAGATACGCAGTATTTT	CATSSGSTDTQYF
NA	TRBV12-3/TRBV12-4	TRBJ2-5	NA	TGTGCCAGCAGTTTGGGGCACCAAGAGACCCAGTACTTC	CASSLGHQETQYF
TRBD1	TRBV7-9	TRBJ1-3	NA	TGTGCCAGCAGCTCGAGGACAGGTGCGGACACCATATATTTT	CASSSRTGADTIYF
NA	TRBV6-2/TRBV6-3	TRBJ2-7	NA	TGTGCCAGCAGTCTCAGTCACTACGAGCAGTACTTC	CASSLSHYEQYF
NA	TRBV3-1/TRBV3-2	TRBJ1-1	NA	TGTGCCAGCAGCCAAGGACAGGCAGCTCGTCTATTGAACACTGAAGCTTTCTTT	CASSQGQAARLLNTEAFF
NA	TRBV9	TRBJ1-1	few	TGTGCCAGCAGCGCTGGGGGGATCCCTGAAGCTTTCTTT	CASSAGGIPEAFF
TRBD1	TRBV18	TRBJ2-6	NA	TGTGCCAGCTCACTAACCGGGACAGGGATACCTGGGGCCAACGTCCTGACTTTC	CASSLTGTGIPGANVLTF
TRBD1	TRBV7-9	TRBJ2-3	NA	TGTGCCAGCAGCCAAGGGACAGGGGCCTCAACAGATACGCAGTATTTT	CASSQGTGASTDTQYF
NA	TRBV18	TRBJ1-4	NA	TGTGCCAGCTCCCTGTTGAGGGATGAAAAACTGTTTTTT	CASSLLRDEKLFF
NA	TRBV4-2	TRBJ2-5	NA	TGTGCCAGCAGCCAAGTAACGGGGGAGACCCAGTACTTC	CASSQVTGETQYF
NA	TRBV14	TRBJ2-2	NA	TGTGCCAGCAGCCAAGGACAGGCCCCGAACACCGGGGAGCTGTTTTTT	CASSQGQAPNTGELFF
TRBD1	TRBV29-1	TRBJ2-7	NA	TGCAGCGTTTTCGCAGGGGGTCAGAGCGAGCAGTACTTC	CSVFAGGQSEQYF
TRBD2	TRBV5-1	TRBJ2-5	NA	TGCGCCAGCAGCTTGCGGGAGGAACAGACCCAGTACTTC	CASSLREEQTQYF
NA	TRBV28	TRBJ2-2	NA	TGTGCCAGCAGTTTGAGGGGGGGGAACACCGGGGAGCTGTTTTTT	CASSLRGGNTGELFF
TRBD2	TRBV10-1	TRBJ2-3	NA	TGCGCCAGCAGTGAGTCGCGAACTAGCGGGAGTACGCAGTATTTT	CASSESRTSGSTQYF
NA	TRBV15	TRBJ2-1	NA	TGTGCCACCAGCAGAGCCCTCCGGGGCGGGGATGAGCAGTTCTTC	CATSRALRGGDEQFF
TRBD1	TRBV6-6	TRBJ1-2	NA	TGTGCCAGCAGTCTCGGGACAGCTTATGGCTACACCTTC	CASSLGTAYGYTF
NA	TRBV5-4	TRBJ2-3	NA	TGTGCCAGCAGCTTTGCCGGGACGCAGTATTTT	CASSFAGTQYF
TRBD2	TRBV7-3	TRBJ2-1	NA	TGTGCCAGCAGCTTACCGGGACTAGCGGGAGCTGGGAATGAGCAGTTCTTC	CASSLPGLAGAGNEQFF
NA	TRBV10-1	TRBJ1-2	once	TGCGCCACCCCGGGAGGGGTATTGGGCTATGGCTACACCTTC	CATPGGVLGYGYTF
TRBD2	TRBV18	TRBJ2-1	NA	TGTGCCAGCTCCCCTCTCAGTAGCGGGAACTTCAATGAGCAGTTCTTC	CASSPLSSGNFNEQFF
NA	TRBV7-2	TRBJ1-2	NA	TGTGCCAGCAGCTCGACAGAAGCCTATGGCTACACCTTC	CASSSTEAYGYTF
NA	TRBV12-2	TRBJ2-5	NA	TGTGCAACCATACTCGTGGAGACCCAGTACTTC	CATILVETQYF
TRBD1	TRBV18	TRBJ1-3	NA	TGTGCCAGCTCACCACTAGGACAGGGTGACGGAAACACCATATATTTT	CASSPLGQGDGNTIYF
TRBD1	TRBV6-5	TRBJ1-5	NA	TGTGCCAGCAGGGAGGGTACAGGGGGCAATCAGCCCCAGCATTTT	CASREGTGGNQPQHF
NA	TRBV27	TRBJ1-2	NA	TGTGCCAGCAGCCCCGGCCGCGGGGGCTATGGCTACACCTTC	CASSPGRGGYGYTF
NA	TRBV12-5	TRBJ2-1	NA	TGTGCTAGTGGTTTGGAAACAGGTCAGCAGTTCTTC	CASGLETGQQFF
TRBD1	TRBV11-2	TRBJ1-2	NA	TGTGCCAGCAGCTTAGTCAGGGGGCGAGGCTACACCTTC	CASSLVRGRGYTF
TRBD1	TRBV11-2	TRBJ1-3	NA	TGTGCCAGCAGCTTCGGGGGAGAGGACAGGAGCCCTGGAAACGCCATATATTTT	CASSFGGEDRSPGNAIYF